A selection of T cell receptor beta chains follows, all from one sample in a study of early T cells in non-severe SARS-CoV-2 infection. TCRdb redid the calling of the 5' RACE reads with MiXCR, one entry per CDR3 protein. The table shows more than 30,000 distinct CDR3 sequences, with roughly 5.9% occurring only once. Sequencing was performed on whole blood. These receptor sequences come from an adult who was a healthcare worker with PCR-confirmed SARS-CoV-2 infection or an uninfected control (not recorded which). Both conserved end residues are part of each CDR3. The order of the fields is clone size, J gene, V gene, D gene, CDR3 DNA, CDR3 protein. The D gene is left open where the match is weak. Clone size is given for some rows only: seen once, a few or many times, or a class if the clone is expanded.

many TRBJ2-1 TRBV6-1 NA TGTGCCAGCAGTGTTGGGGTAAATGAGCAGTTCTTC CASSVGVNEQFF
many TRBJ2-5 TRBV7-9 NA TGTGCCAGCAGCTTAGCGCACAGGGCACAAGAGACCCAGTACTTC CASSLAHRAQETQYF
many TRBJ2-1 TRBV5-5 TRBD1 TGTGCCAGCAGTCTTGGACAGGGAAGAAATGAGCAGTTCTTC CASSLGQGRNEQFF
many TRBJ2-7 TRBV20-1 NA TGCAGTGCTAGAGAGCGGACTTCCTACGAGCAGTACTTC CSARERTSYEQYF
many TRBJ2-1 TRBV27 NA TGTGCCAGTACCTCCGGGACGACCACCAATGAGCAGTTCTTC CASTSGTTTNEQFF
many TRBJ2-7 TRBV20-1 NA TGCAGTGCTAGTCGCTCCAACGACGAGCAGTACTTC CSASRSNDEQYF
NA TRBJ2-5 TRBV5-1 TRBD2 TGCGCCAGCAGCTTCACGGGGGGCCAAGAGACCCAGTACTTC CASSFTGGQETQYF
few TRBJ1-1 TRBV21-1 NA TGTGCCAGCACCGTCCTTCCAACTGAAGCTTTCTTT CASTVLPTEAFF
many TRBJ1-1 TRBV30 NA TGTGCCTGGAAGCGAACCGCGCTTCGCACTGAAGCTTTCTTT CAWKRTALRTEAFF
few TRBJ2-4 TRBV6-2/TRBV6-3 NA TGTGCCAGCACTAGAACAGGTCTCATTGCCAAAAACATTCAGTACTTC CASTRTGLIAKNIQYF
many TRBJ2-7 TRBV5-1 NA TGCGCCAGCAGCCCCAGCCACAGGGGAGGCTACGAGCAGTACTTC CASSPSHRGGYEQYF
many TRBJ2-3 TRBV24-1 TRBD1 TGTGCCACCAGTGAGGGACAGGGGCGGACAGATACGCAGTATTTT CATSEGQGRTDTQYF
many TRBJ2-1 TRBV20-1 NA TGCAGTGCTGCAGGTGCGCCACCCGGGGGTGAGCAGTTCTTC CSAAGAPPGGEQFF
many TRBJ2-7 TRBV28 TRBD1 TGTGCCAGCAGTCCATCCAGGACAGGGATGTACGAGCAGTACTTC CASSPSRTGMYEQYF
NA TRBJ2-3 TRBV10-2 NA TGCGCCAGCACCCCTTCGCGGTTTGGCACAGATACGCAGTATTTT CASTPSRFGTDTQYF
NA TRBJ2-3 TRBV20-1 NA TGCAGTGCTAGACCCGGGGGTAGCACAGATACGCAGTATTTT CSARPGGSTDTQYF
many TRBJ2-7 TRBV11-2 TRBD2 TGTGCCAGCAGCCTCGGACTAGTCTTTTACGAGCAGTACTTC CASSLGLVFYEQYF
NA TRBJ2-1 TRBV2 TRBD2 TGTGCCAGCAGTGAACTGACTAGCGGGAGCGGCGAGCAGTTCTTC CASSELTSGSGEQFF
many TRBJ2-1 TRBV19 NA TGTGCCAGTAGTATAGCTAACCGTTACAATGAGCAGTTCTTC CASSIANRYNEQFF
many TRBJ1-5 TRBV19 NA TGTGCCAGTAGTCCCGCACTGGCGGGCTCTCAGCCCCAGCATTTT CASSPALAGSQPQHF
many TRBJ1-1 TRBV28 NA TGTGCCAGCAGTTTGGTTCGGACCGTTCTGAACACTGAAGCTTTCTTT CASSLVRTVLNTEAFF
many TRBJ2-7 TRBV5-5 TRBD2 TGTGCCAGCAGCTTGGCTATTAGCGGGAGGATCTACGAGCAGTACTTC CASSLAISGRIYEQYF
many TRBJ1-1 TRBV12-3/TRBV12-4 NA TGTGCCAGCAGTAGACACCCCTCCAACACTGAAGCTTTCTTT CASSRHPSNTEAFF
many TRBJ2-5 TRBV12-3/TRBV12-4 TRBD1 TGTGCCAGCACCCTAGACAGGGGGCGGGAGACCCAGTACTTC CASTLDRGRETQYF
NA TRBJ2-7 TRBV20-1 NA TGCAGTGCTAGAGCCGGAGGGCACGAGCAGTACTTC CSARAGGHEQYF
many TRBJ2-1 TRBV7-9 NA TGTGCCAGCAGCTTAGGGGGGTATGAGCAGTTCTTC CASSLGGYEQFF
many TRBJ2-5 TRBV14 TRBD1 TGTGCCAGCAGCCCTCGACAGGGTCGAGAGACCCAGTACTTC CASSPRQGRETQYF
few TRBJ2-2 TRBV7-3 NA TGTGCCAGCAGGTCTACAGGGAACACCGGGGAGCTGTTTTTT CASRSTGNTGELFF
NA TRBJ2-1 TRBV7-2 NA TGTGCCAGCAGCTTTTTGATGGGGCAGCGAGAGCAGTTCTTC CASSFLMGQREQFF
many TRBJ1-5 TRBV10-3 NA TGTGCCATCAGCCCCGAAGGGGGCAATCAGCCCCAGCATTTT CAISPEGGNQPQHF
many TRBJ2-7 TRBV28 TRBD1 TGTGCCAGCAGTACACGGACAGGGAAGGGTTTGTACGAGCAGTACTTC CASSTRTGKGLYEQYF
many TRBJ1-5 TRBV28 NA TGTGCCAGCAGCCCAAATCAGCCCCAGCATTTT CASSPNQPQHF
many TRBJ2-7 TRBV7-9 TRBD1 TGTGCCAGCAGCTTTTGGGCAGGGACAGGGGGCTCGCGCGAGCAGTACTTC CASSFWAGTGGSREQYF
few TRBJ1-5 TRBV10-3 TRBD1 TGTGCCATCAGTCCGGGACAGGGGGGCAATCAGCCCCAGCATTTT CAISPGQGGNQPQHF
few TRBJ1-6 TRBV6-6 TRBD1 TGTGCCAGCAGGGGACAGGAGGGTAGGAATTCACCCCTCCACTTT CASRGQEGRNSPLHF
few TRBJ2-7 TRBV6-5 TRBD2 TGTGCCAGCAGTTACTCGTACGGGGGGACCTACGAGCAGTACTTC CASSYSYGGTYEQYF
few TRBJ2-3 TRBV7-9 TRBD1 TGTGCCAGCAGCGATGGGACAGGGCTAGGTCTGGATACGCAGTATTTT CASSDGTGLGLDTQYF
many TRBJ1-5 TRBV19 NA TGTGCCAGTACCGATTCAACGTATAGCAATCAGCCCCAGCATTTT CASTDSTYSNQPQHF
few TRBJ1-4 TRBV2 NA TGTGCCAGCAGCGTACGGGCCGGTGAAAAACTGTTTTTT CASSVRAGEKLFF
few TRBJ2-5 TRBV11-2 NA TGTGCCAGCAGCTTGGGACTTTTGTTGGAGACCCAGTACTTC CASSLGLLLETQYF
many TRBJ2-2 TRBV19 NA TGTGCCAGTAGTATTGCCTTGAACACCGGGGAGCTGTTTTTT CASSIALNTGELFF
many TRBJ2-7 TRBV5-4 NA TGTGCCAGCAGCTTGGGGGGGACCGCATTCTACGAGCAGTACTTC CASSLGGTAFYEQYF
few TRBJ2-7 TRBV7-9 NA TGTGCCAGCAGCGCAAAACTAGCTACAACCTACGAGCAGTACTTC CASSAKLATTYEQYF
many TRBJ2-2 TRBV20-1 NA TGCAGTGCTAGGGAGAACACCGGGGAGCTGTTTTTT CSARENTGELFF
few TRBJ2-3 TRBV2 NA TGTGCCAGCAGCCTACAGGGAGATACGCAGTTTTTT CASSLQGDTQFF